These 19 T cell receptor beta chains were all obtained from the same sample, sequenced in a study of blood T cell repertoires in COVID-19. Sequencing was performed with immunoSEQ multiplex PCR; in TCRdb, only in-frame clones are kept and a portion is missing. The profile shows 300,000 to 350,000 clones, 90% of them singletons. Sequenced input: PBMCs or T cells enriched from blood (not recorded which). The receptors were gathered from a woman in her thirties who had been exposed to COVID-19.

The chain combines TRBV10-2 with TRBJ1-4; D perhaps matches TRBD1 (6 bases). The length of the CDR3 is 13 residues. CDR1 and CDR2 (germline): WSHSY, SAAADI. V lost 6 bases, J lost 4 bases, and 9 bases lay in between. CDR3 sequence reads: CASSGQHNEKLFF. CDR3 bases: TGCGCCAGCAGCGGACAGCATAATGAAAAACTGTTTTTT.

The chain has TRBV5-1 and TRBJ2-5; 14 bases agree with TRBD2. The CDR3 spans 16 residues. V lost 8 bases and J lost 3; bases outside the gene matches: 9. Germline V gene data show CDR1 as SGHRS and CDR2 as YFSETQ. In nucleotides, the CDR3 is TGCGCCAGTGTCACCGCGACTAGCGGGGGGGAAGAGACCCAGTACTTC. This encodes CASVTATSGGEETQYF.

This chain links TRBV18 with TRBJ2-5, with 7 bases identical to TRBD2. With 4 bases clipped from V and 4 bases from J, the junction kept 3 bases outside the gene matches. The CDR3 runs 13 residues. Germline-derived CDR1 and CDR2 are KGHSH and LQKENI. CDR3 region: CASSLREGETQYF. The CDR3 DNA follows: TGTGCCAGCTCACTCAGGGAGGGAGAGACCCAGTACTTC.

The rearrangement uses TRBV30 and TRBJ1-2, with no clear D. The length of the CDR3 is 11 residues. Germline V gives CDR1 GTSNPN, CDR2 SVGIG (reference sequence). The germline V and J ends were trimmed by 2 bases and 10 bases, with 11 bases remaining between them. CDR3 region: CAWSYNFVYTF. In DNA, the CDR3 is TGTGCCTGGAGTTATAACTTCGTCTACACCTTC.

The V gene is TRBV11-3, the J gene TRBJ1-1, with D uncertain. The germline CDR1 and CDR2 sequences are SGHNT and YENEEA. Trimming took 7 bases from V and 3 from J, leaving 18 bases between them. This CDR3 has 15 residues. The DNA of the CDR3 is TGTGCCAGCAAGGGAGAGGGAATGGTGGACACTGAAGCTTTCTTT. Translation gives CASKGEGMVDTEAFF. Filled out from reference TRBV11-3 and TRBJ1-1, the complete variable domain reads EAGVVQSPRYKIIEKKQPVAFWCNPISGHNTLYWYLQNLGQGPELLIRYENEEAVDDSQLPKDRFSAERLKGVDSTLKIQPAELGDSAVYLCASKGEGMVDTEAFFGQGTRLTVV.

The chain uses TRBV6-4 and TRBJ2-7, with D hard to call. The germline V gene has CDR1 MRHNA and CDR2 SNTAGT. The V and J ends lost 7 bases and 2 bases respectively, with 15 bases between them. The CDR3 totals 14 residues. CDR3 nucleotide sequence: TGTGCCAGCACCCCGACATTAAAAACCTACGAGCAGTACTTC. It is translated as CASTPTLKTYEQYF.

This rearrangement joins TRBV19 to TRBJ2-2; D is undetermined. Trimming removed 0 bases at V and 4 bases at J, with 6 bases between. The CDR3 runs 14 residues. Germline CDR1 reads LNHDA; CDR2 reads SQIVND (reference sequence). The CDR3 sequence: CASSIDDSTGELFF. DNA of the CDR3: TGTGCCAGTAGTATAGATGACTCCACCGGGGAGCTGTTTTTT.

The chain couples TRBV7-9 to TRBJ1-5; TRBD1 is a possible D gene (5 bases). From germline, CDR1 is SEHNR and CDR2 FQNEAQ (reference sequence). The CDR3 is 16 amino acids. V was clipped by 1 base and J by 0 bases, with 10 bases between them. The CDR3: CASSLGPTDSNQPQHF. DNA of the CDR3: TGTGCCAGCAGCTTAGGCCCGACAGATAGCAATCAGCCCCAGCATTTT.

V gene TRBV5-1 combines with J gene TRBJ2-3; D might be TRBD2 (5 bases). The V end was cut by 0 bases, the J end by 3 bases, with 5 bases between. The CDR3 spans 13 residues. Germline values: CDR1 SGHRS, CDR2 YFSETQ. This CDR3 is CASSLVATDTQYF. DNA of the CDR3: TGCGCCAGCAGCTTGGTAGCGACAGATACGCAGTATTTT.

The chain has TRBV29-1 and TRBJ1-1; weak D call: TRBD1 (5 bases). CDR1 and CDR2 from the germline V gene are SQVTM and ANQGSEA. Trimming took 8 bases from V and 1 from J, leaving 11 bases between them. This CDR3 is 12 amino acids long. The CDR3 region is CSTTQANTEAFF. Written as DNA, the CDR3 is TGCAGCACCACACAGGCGAACACTGAAGCTTTCTTT.

The chain employs TRBV2 and TRBJ2-2; D is unclear. The CDR3 is made up of 13 amino acids. Germline V gene data show CDR1 as SNHLY and CDR2 as FYNNEI. V was cut by 5 bases and J by 5 bases, with 9 bases left in between. CDR3 in DNA: TGTGCCAGCAGTTCACAAACGACCGGGGAGCTGTTTTTT. It is translated as CASSSQTTGELFF. The entire variable domain, with the rest obtained from reference TRBV2 and TRBJ2-2, is as follows: EPEVTQTPSHQVTQMGQEVILRCVPISNHLYFYWYRQILGQKVEFLVSFYNNEISEKSEIFDDQFSVERPDGSNFTLKIRSTKLEDSAMYFCASSSQTTGELFFGEGSRLTVL.

In DNA form, the CDR3 reads TGTGCCAGCAGTTTAGCGGGGGGGAGCTCCTACGAGCAGTACTTC. Translated: CASSLAGGSSYEQYF. V usage is TRBV28 and J usage is TRBJ2-7; 9 bases fit TRBD2. This CDR3 has 15 amino acids. After removal of 2 bases from V and 0 bases from J, the junction contained 2 bases not matched to a gene. Germline CDR1 is MDHEN and CDR2 is SYDVKM.

CDR3 nucleotide sequence: TGTGCCAGCAGTGGATTTGGGGGCGCCTCTGAAGCTTTCTTT. It translates to CASSGFGGASEAFF. The J gene is TRBJ1-1, the V gene TRBV25-1, with TRBD1 as a possible D gene (6 bases). The V gene lost 4 bases and the J gene lost 6 bases, with 15 bases spanning the gap. The CDR3 is 14 residues long. Germline V gives CDR1 MGHDK, CDR2 SYGVNS.

The chain links TRBV6-5 to TRBJ1-2, with 7 nucleotides matching TRBD1. With 6 bases clipped from V and 8 bases from J, the junction kept 9 bases outside the gene matches. CDR3 length: 13 amino acids. Per germline, CDR1 MNHEY and CDR2 SVGAGI. The CDR3 sequence is CASRPDRVQGYTF. The CDR3 DNA reads TGTGCCAGCAGACCCGACAGGGTACAGGGCTACACCTTC.

The CDR3 reads CASRRITPPYEQYF. The CDR3 DNA sequence: TGTGCCAGTAGGCGGATAACTCCCCCCTACGAGCAGTACTTC. The rearrangement joins TRBV19 to TRBJ2-7; D uncertain. Germline CDR1 LNHDA, CDR2 SQIVND (reference sequence). The CDR3 is 14 amino acids. V lost 6 bases and J lost 2, with 14 bases in between.

The chain links TRBV20-1 to TRBJ1-5, with D maybe TRBD1 (6 bases). The V gene's germline CDR1 is DFQATT and CDR2 SNEGSKA (reference sequence). The CDR3 runs to 17 residues. Trimming stripped 3 bases from V and 0 bases from J, with 18 bases between. CDR3: CSASRGQSRNSNQPQHF. CDR3 nucleotides: TGCAGTGCTAGTCGCGGACAGTCGCGAAATAGCAATCAGCCCCAGCATTTT.

V and J are TRBV11-2 and TRBJ2-5, with 9 bases lining up with TRBD2. J lost 5 bases, V lost 1 base, and 14 bases had no gene match. CDR3 size: 18 residues. Germline assignment: CDR1 SGHAT and CDR2 FQNNGV. CDR3 nucleotide sequence: TGTGCCAGCAGCTTAGCCCTACCCCTGCGGGGGGGACGGGAGACCCAGTACTTC. Amino acids: CASSLALPLRGGRETQYF.

The J gene is TRBJ1-2, the V gene TRBV3-1 (or the pseudogene TRBV3-2), with 9 bases fitting TRBD1. The germline V gene has CDR1 LGHDT and CDR2 YNNKEL (reference sequence). The CDR3 runs to 15 residues. V lost 0 bases, J lost 8 bases, and 7 bases stayed unmatched. The CDR3 region has the DNA TGTGCCAGCAGCCAAGATTACGGGACAGGGTGGGGCTACACCTTC. It is translated as CASSQDYGTGWGYTF.

This clone appeared a single time. This rearrangement joins TRBV10-1 to TRBJ1-6, with TRBD1 matching 7 bases. The ends lost 3 bases at V and 7 bases at J; junction bases unmatched: 6. This CDR3 is 15 amino acids long. Germline V lookup: CDR1 WNHNN, CDR2 SYGVQD (reference sequence). CDR3 amino acids: CASSEGGQRNSPLHF. The CDR3 region has the DNA TGCGCCAGCAGTGAAGGGGGACAGAGGAATTCACCCCTCCACTTT.